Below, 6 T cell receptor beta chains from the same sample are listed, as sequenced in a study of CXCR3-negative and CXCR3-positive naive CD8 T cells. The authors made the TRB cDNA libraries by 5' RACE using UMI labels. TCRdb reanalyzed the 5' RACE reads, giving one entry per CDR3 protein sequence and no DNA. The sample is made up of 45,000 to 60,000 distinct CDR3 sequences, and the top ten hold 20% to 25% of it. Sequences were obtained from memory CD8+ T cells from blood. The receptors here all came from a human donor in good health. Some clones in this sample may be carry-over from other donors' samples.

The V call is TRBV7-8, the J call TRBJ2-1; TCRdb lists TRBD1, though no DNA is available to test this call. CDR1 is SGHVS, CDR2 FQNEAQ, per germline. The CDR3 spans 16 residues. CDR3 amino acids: CASRVTGTTTYNEQFF.

The CDR3 sequence: CASSLFSGSEEYF. The rearrangement uses TRBV5-1 and TRBJ2-7. The CDR3 extends over 13 amino acids. Germline CDR1 SGHRS, CDR2 YFSETQ.

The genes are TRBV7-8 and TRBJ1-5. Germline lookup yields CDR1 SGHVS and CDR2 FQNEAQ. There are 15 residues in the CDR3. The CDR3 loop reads CASSSRAGGFQPQHF.

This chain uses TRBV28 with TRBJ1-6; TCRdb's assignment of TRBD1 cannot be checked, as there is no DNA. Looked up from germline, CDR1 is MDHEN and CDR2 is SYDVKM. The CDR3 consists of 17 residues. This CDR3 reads CASSSSGTGEVNSPLHF.

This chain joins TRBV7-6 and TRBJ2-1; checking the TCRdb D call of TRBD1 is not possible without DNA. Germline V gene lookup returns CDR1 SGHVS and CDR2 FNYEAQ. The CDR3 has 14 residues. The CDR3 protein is CASSLGQESGEQFF.

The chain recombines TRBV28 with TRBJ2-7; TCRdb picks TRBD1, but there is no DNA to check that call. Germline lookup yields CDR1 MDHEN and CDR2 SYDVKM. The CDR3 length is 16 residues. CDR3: CASSLETGDPTYEQYF.